This TCR beta chain was sequenced in a study of T cell responses to AZD1222 COVID-19 vaccine. Study-wide points: The donor group comprised mostly white British people and more females; the analysis possibly underestimated clonal diversity. Repertoire sampling was restricted to post-peak T cell response timepoints. At baseline, seropositivity was found in only 5 to 7 AZD1222 recipients. Targets within unmutated variant regions were reportedly found for nearly half of spike-specific TCRs.

Details on this clone: Its antigen is still unknown.

V lost 6 bases, J lost 4 bases, and 15 bases lay in between. Germline V gene sequence: CDR1 MNHEY, CDR2 SVGAGI. The CDR3 is 14 amino acids. Profiled with immunoSEQ multiplex PCR; TCRdb holds only in-frame clones, not every one. The profile covers about 110,000 clones, with 90% appearing a single time and roughly 8% taken by the ten largest. The source was peripheral blood, collected 28 days after the second AZD1222 dose. The chain links TRBV6-5 to TRBJ1-2, with D maybe TRBD1 (5 bases). The TCR sequence derives from an adult who received the AZD1222 COVID-19 vaccine. The CDR3 here is CASSNQPGSYGYTF. The CDR3 nucleotides are TGTGCCAGCAGCAACCAACCAGGGTCCTATGGCTACACCTTC.